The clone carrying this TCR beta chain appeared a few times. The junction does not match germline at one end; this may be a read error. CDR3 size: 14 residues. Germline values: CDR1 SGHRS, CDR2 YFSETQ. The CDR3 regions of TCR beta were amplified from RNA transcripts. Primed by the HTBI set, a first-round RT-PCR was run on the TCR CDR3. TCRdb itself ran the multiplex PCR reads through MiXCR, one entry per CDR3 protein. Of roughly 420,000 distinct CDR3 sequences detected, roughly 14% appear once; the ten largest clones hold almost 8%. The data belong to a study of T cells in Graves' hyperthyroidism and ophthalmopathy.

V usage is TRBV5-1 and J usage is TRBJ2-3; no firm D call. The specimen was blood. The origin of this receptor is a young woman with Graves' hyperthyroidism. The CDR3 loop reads CVSSSGDTSDTQYF. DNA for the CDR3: TGCGTCAGCAGCTCGGGTGACACATCAGATACGCAGTATTTT.